The 5 T cell receptor beta chains below all came from one sample that was sequenced in a study of T cell changes during pregnancy in multiple sclerosis. Sequenced by immunoSEQ multiplex PCR; TCRdb stores in-frame clones only, minus some. The data contain 55,000 to 65,000 clones, roughly 95% of them singletons. Here the sequenced sample was CD4+ T cells from peripheral blood mononuclear cells, taken before pregnancy. The receptors stem from a female donor with multiple sclerosis, enrolled in a pregnancy study.

V and J are TRBV11-2 and TRBJ2-7, with 13 positions matching TRBD2. The germline V gene has CDR1 SGHAT and CDR2 FQNNGV. V shed 5 bases, J shed 7 bases, and the junction held 11 bases outside the gene matches. CDR3 length: 16 amino acids. The CDR3, as DNA: TGTGCCAGCAGCCCTGGGGGACTAGCGGGAACGGAGGAGCAGTACTTC. This encodes CASSPGGLAGTEEQYF.

The chain uses TRBV18 and TRBJ1-3, with D perhaps TRBD1 (5 bases). Trimming pared 5 bases from V and 0 bases from J, leaving 11 bases between. Germline lookup yields CDR1 KGHSH and CDR2 LQKENI. CDR3 size: 15 residues. This CDR3 reads CASSGAPNSGNTIYF. The CDR3 nucleotides are TGTGCCAGCTCAGGGGCGCCTAACTCTGGAAACACCATATATTTT.

The chain has TRBV4-3 and TRBJ2-1; TRBD1 might be the D (5 bases). Trimming stripped 1 base from V and 10 bases from J, with 14 bases between. The CDR3 length is 14 residues. CDR1 is LGHNA and CDR2 is YSLEER in the germline V gene. CDR3: CASSQVRRGGEQFF. The CDR3, as DNA: TGCGCCAGCAGCCAAGTCCGTAGGGGCGGAGAGCAGTTCTTC.

CDR3 protein: CSVEDPSAIPKIQYF. Written as DNA, the CDR3 is TGCAGCGTTGAAGACCCTAGCGCCATCCCGAAAATACAGTACTTC. The chain carries TRBV29-1 and TRBJ2-7, with D possibly TRBD2 on 6 matching bases. V was trimmed by 0 bases and J by 10 bases, leaving 22 bases between them. The CDR3 runs to 15 residues. Germline assignment: CDR1 SQVTM and CDR2 ANQGSEA.

The V gene is TRBV7-8, the J gene TRBJ2-4; 7 positions agree with TRBD1. Germline lookup yields CDR1 SGHVS and CDR2 FQNEAQ. The junction had 15 bases not matched to a gene; V was cut back by 6 bases and J by 7 bases. The CDR3 consists of 16 residues. The CDR3 is CASSKTRTGLWNIQYF. The DNA of the CDR3 is TGTGCCAGCAGTAAAACTCGGACAGGCCTATGGAACATTCAGTACTTC.